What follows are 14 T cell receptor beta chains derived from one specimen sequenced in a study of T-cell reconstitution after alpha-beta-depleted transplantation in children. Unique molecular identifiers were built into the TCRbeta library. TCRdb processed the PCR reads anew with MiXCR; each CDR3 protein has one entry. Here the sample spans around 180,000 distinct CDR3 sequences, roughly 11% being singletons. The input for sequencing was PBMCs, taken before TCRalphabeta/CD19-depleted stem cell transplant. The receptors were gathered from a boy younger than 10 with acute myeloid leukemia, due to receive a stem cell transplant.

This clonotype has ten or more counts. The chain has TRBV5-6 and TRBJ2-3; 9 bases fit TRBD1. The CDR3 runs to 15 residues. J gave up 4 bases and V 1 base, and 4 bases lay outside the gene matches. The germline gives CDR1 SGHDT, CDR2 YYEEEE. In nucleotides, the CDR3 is TGTGCCAGCAGCTTGACAGGGGGCCACGCAGATACGCAGTATTTT. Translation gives CASSLTGGHADTQYF.

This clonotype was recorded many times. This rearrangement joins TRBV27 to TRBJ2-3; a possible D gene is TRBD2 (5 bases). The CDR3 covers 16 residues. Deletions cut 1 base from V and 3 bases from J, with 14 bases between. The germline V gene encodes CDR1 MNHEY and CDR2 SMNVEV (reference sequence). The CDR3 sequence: CASSLYVGATTDTQYF. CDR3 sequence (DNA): TGTGCCAGCAGTTTATATGTGGGAGCGACGACAGATACGCAGTATTTT.

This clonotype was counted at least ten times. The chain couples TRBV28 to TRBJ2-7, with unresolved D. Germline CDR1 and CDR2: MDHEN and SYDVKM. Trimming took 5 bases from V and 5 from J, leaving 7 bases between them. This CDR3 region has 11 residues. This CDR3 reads CASSRANEQYF. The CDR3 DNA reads TGTGCCAGCAGTAGGGCCAACGAGCAGTACTTC. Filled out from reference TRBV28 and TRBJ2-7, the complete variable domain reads DVKVTQSSRYLVKRTGEKVFLECVQDMDHENMFWYRQDPGLGLRLIYFSYDVKMKEKGDIPEGYSVSREKKERFSLILESASTNQTSMYLCASSRANEQYFGPGTRLTVT.

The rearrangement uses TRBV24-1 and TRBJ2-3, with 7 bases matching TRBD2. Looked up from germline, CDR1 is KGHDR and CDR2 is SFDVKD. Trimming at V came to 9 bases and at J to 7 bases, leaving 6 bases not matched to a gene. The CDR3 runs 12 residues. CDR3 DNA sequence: TGTGCCACCGGTGCGGGGGTAAATACGCAGTATTTT. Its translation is CATGAGVNTQYF.

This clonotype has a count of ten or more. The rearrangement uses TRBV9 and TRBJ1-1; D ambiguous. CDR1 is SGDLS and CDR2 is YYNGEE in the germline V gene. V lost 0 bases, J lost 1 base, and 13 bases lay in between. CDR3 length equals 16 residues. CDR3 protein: CASSVGQAWENTEAFF. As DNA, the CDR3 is TGTGCCAGCAGCGTAGGGCAGGCCTGGGAGAACACTGAAGCTTTCTTT.

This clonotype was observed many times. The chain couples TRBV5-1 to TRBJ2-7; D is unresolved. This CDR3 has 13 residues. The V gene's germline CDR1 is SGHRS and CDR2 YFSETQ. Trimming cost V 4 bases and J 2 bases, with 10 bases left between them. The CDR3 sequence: CASSLTPTYEQYV. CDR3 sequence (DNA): TGCGCCAGCAGCCTGACACCTACCTACGAGCAGTACGTC.

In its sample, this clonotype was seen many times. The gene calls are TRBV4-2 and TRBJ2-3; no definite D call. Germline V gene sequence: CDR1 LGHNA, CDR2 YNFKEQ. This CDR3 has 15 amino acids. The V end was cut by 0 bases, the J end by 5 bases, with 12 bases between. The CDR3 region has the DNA TGTGCCAGCAGCCAAGAGGGCTCGGATGGAGATACGCAGTATTTT. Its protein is CASSQEGSDGDTQYF.

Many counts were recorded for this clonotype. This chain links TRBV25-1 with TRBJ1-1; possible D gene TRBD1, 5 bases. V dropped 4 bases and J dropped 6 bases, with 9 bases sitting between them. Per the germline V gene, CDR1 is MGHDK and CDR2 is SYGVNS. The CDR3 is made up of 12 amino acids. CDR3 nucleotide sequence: TGTGCCAGCAGTGTGGGGGGTGCTGAAGCTTTCTTT. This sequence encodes CASSVGGAEAFF.

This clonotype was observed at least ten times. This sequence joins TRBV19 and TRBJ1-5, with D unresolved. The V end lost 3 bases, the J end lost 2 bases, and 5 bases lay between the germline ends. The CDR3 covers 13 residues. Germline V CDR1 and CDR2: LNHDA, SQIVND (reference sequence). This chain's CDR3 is CASSIDGNQPQHF. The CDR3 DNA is TGTGCCAGTAGTATCGATGGCAATCAGCCCCAGCATTTT.

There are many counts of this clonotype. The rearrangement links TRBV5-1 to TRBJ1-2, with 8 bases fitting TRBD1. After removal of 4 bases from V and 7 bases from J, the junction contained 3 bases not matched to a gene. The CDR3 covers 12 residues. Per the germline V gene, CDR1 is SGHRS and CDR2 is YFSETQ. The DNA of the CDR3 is TGCGCCAGCAGCCGGACAGGGTTTGGCTACACCTTC. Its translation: CASSRTGFGYTF.

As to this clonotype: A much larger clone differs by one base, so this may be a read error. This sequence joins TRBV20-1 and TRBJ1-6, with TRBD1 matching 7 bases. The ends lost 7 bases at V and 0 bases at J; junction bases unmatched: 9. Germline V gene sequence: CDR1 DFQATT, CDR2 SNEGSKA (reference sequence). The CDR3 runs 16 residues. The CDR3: CSVVPGQSSYNSPLHF. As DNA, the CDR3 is TGCAGTGTTGTACCGGGACAGAGCTCCTATAATTCACCCCTCCACTTT.

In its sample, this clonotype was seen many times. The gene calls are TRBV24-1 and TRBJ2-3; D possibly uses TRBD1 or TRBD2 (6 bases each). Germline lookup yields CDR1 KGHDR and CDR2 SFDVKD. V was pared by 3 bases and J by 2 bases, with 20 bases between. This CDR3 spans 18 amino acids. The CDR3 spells CATSDTKGGAGPTDTQYF. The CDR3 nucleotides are TGTGCCACCAGTGATACTAAGGGGGGAGCCGGGCCCACAGATACGCAGTATTTT.

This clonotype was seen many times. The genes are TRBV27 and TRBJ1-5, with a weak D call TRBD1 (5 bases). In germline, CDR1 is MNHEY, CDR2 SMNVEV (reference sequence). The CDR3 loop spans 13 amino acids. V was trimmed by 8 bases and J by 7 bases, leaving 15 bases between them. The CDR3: CASGQGRQQPQHF. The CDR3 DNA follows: TGTGCCAGCGGCCAGGGTCGACAGCAGCCCCAGCATTTT.

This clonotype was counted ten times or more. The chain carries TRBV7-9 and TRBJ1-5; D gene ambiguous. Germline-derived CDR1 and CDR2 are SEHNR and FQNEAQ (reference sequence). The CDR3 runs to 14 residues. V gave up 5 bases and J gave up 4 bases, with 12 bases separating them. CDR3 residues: CASSKSMTNQPQHF. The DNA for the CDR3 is TGTGCCAGCAGCAAAAGTATGACAAATCAGCCCCAGCATTTT. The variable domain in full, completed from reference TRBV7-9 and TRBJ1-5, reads DTGVSQNPRHKITKRGQNVTFRCDPISEHNRLYWYRQTLGQGPEFLTYFQNEAQLEKSRLLSDRFSAERPKGSFSTLEIQRTEQGDSAMYLCASSKSMTNQPQHFGDGTRLSIL.